Below are 5 T cell receptor beta chains sequenced from a single sample in a study of PD-1 blockade in classical Hodgkin lymphoma. Sample time point: cycle 4 day 1 (C4D1), after around six weeks of nivolumab. Relapse was seen in all patients after autologous stem cell transplantation, and brentuximab vedotin exposure was variable. Researchers report purifying CD4+ T cells from thawed PBMCs by magnetic negative selection. The assay was immunoSEQ multiplex PCR, and TCRdb's table has in-frame clones only and misses some. The data contain about 4,800 clones, 70% to 80% of them singletons. Sequencing used CD4+ T cells from blood, obtained before the fourth cycle of nivolumab. The receptors come from a human donor with classical Hodgkin lymphoma.

The chain combines TRBV19 with TRBJ1-5; TRBD1 matches 10 bases. The CDR3 consists of 18 residues. Germline assignment: CDR1 LNHDA and CDR2 SQIVND (reference sequence). After removal of 5 bases from V and 6 bases from J, the junction contained 16 bases not matched to a gene. The CDR3 loop is CASSPRPGTGEEGQPQHF. CDR3 DNA sequence: TGTGCCAGTAGTCCTCGTCCCGGGACAGGGGAGGAGGGTCAGCCCCAGCATTTT.

The chain links TRBV11-2 to TRBJ1-3; 8 bases match TRBD1. The CDR3 runs 15 residues. Germline V gene data show CDR1 as SGHAT and CDR2 as FQNNGV. V shed 5 bases and J 2 bases; nucleotides not matched to a gene: 5. In nucleotides, the CDR3 is TGTGCCAGCAGCGTACAGACAGGGGCTGGAAACACCATATATTTT. Its translation: CASSVQTGAGNTIYF.

The chain joins TRBV5-4 to TRBJ1-5; D perhaps matches TRBD1 (5 bases). This CDR3 comprises 17 residues. V dropped 0 bases and J dropped 0 bases, with 13 bases sitting between them. The germline V gene encodes CDR1 SGHNT and CDR2 YYREEE (reference sequence). CDR3 in DNA: TGTGCCAGCAGCTTGGGGGGGGACGGAGATAGCAATCAGCCCCAGCATTTT. This encodes CASSLGGDGDSNQPQHF.

J is TRBJ1-1 and V is TRBV28; the D gene is possibly TRBD1 (5 bases). V was pared by 6 bases and J by 9 bases, with 14 bases between. Germline CDR1 is MDHEN and CDR2 is SYDVKM. This CDR3 comprises 12 residues. The CDR3 DNA reads as TGTGCCAGCAGGGGGGGAAACGATAAAGCTTTCTTT. Its protein product is CASRGGNDKAFF.

The chain employs TRBV19 and TRBJ1-2; TRBD1 is a possible D gene (6 bases). Looked up from germline, CDR1 is LNHDA and CDR2 is SQIVND (reference sequence). The CDR3 spans 12 residues. V was clipped by 4 bases and J by 5 bases, with 8 bases between them. Written as DNA, the CDR3 is TGTGCCAGTAGTACCACAGGGTATGGCTACACCTTC. Its translation: CASSTTGYGYTF. Filled out from reference TRBV19 and TRBJ1-2, the complete variable domain reads DGGITQSPKYLFRKEGQNVTLSCEQNLNHDAMYWYRQDPGQGLRLIYYSQIVNDFQKGDIAEGYSVSREKKESFPLTVTSAQKNPTAFYLCASSTTGYGYTFGSGTRLTVV.